One and the same sample provided the 29 T cell receptor beta chains below, sequenced in a study of CD8+ T cells in alopecia areata. cDNA prepared by RNA extraction and subsequent reverse transcription served as the template for sequencing. Sequenced by immunoSEQ multiplex PCR; TCRdb stores in-frame clones only, minus some. The sample has 200,000 to 250,000 clones, around 66% seen once. Treatment denoted: oral pan-JAK inhibitor, 5-10 mg twice daily. Specimen: CD4+ T cells sorted from blood, collected at week 4, from a patient treated with tofacitinib. These TCRs come from a human donor with alopecia areata.

On this clone: Different DNA sequences within this sample yield the same CDR3. The chain uses TRBV5-6 and TRBJ2-5, with D hard to call. The CDR3 extends over 14 amino acids. The V end was cut by 0 bases, the J end by 4 bases, with 10 bases between. CDR1 is SGHDT and CDR2 is YYEEEE in the germline V gene. CDR3 sequence (DNA): TGTGCCAGCAGCTTGGTGGGCGCCGGAGAGACCCAGTACTTC. It specifies CASSLVGAGETQYF.

This chain joins TRBV18 and TRBJ1-5; D gene uncertain. The V gene lost 6 bases and the J gene lost 0 bases, with 15 bases spanning the gap. Germline-derived CDR1 and CDR2 are KGHSH and LQKENI. The CDR3 covers 16 residues. In DNA, the CDR3 is TGTGCCAGCTCGCCTTATGGTGGGCCTAGCAATCAGCCCCAGCATTTT. This codes for CASSPYGGPSNQPQHF.

This rearrangement joins TRBV5-1 to TRBJ2-7; D is tentatively TRBD1 or TRBD2 (6 bases each). V gave up 4 bases and J gave up 7 bases, with 15 bases separating them. The germline V gene encodes CDR1 SGHRS and CDR2 YFSETQ. The CDR3 covers 13 residues. DNA of the CDR3: TGCGCCAGCAGCGACACGGGGGCGCGAGAGCAGTACTTC. The encoded protein is CASSDTGAREQYF.

There are a few counts of this clone. Other DNA sequences within the sample encode an identical CDR3. The chain combines TRBV5-1 with TRBJ2-7; D is perhaps TRBD1 (5 bases). Trimming shortened V by 2 bases and J by 0 bases, and 6 bases separated the two germline ends. The germline V gene encodes CDR1 SGHRS and CDR2 YFSETQ. The CDR3 totals 13 residues. CDR3 in DNA: TGCGCCAGCAGCTTTGACAGCTCCTACGAGCAGTACTTC. It is translated as CASSFDSSYEQYF.

The J gene is TRBJ2-3, the V gene TRBV30; TRBD2 matches at 7 bases. CDR1 GTSNPN and CDR2 SVGIG come from the germline V gene (reference sequence). V dropped 3 bases and J dropped 0; count of bases not matched to a gene: 6. The CDR3 is 15 residues long. CDR3 DNA sequence: TGTGCCTGGAGGCAAAGCGGGGCCAGCACAGATACGCAGTATTTT. It is translated as CAWRQSGASTDTQYF.

The V gene is TRBV23-1, the J gene TRBJ2-1; 7 nucleotides match TRBD1. TRBV23-1 is recorded as an ORF, its role being uncertain. The CDR3 runs to 13 residues. The V segment lost 11 bases and the J segment 5 bases; nucleotides outside the gene matches: 9. CDR3 DNA: TGCGCCCCCCTGGGACAGATCAACAATGAGCAGTTCTTC. Translated: CAPLGQINNEQFF.

V and J are TRBV6-6 and TRBJ2-5; D is unresolved. CDR1 is MNHNY and CDR2 is SVGAGI in the germline V gene (reference sequence). Trimming stripped 2 bases from V and 2 bases from J, with 3 bases between. The CDR3 spans 12 residues. This CDR3 reads CASSYQQETQYF. Here the CDR3 DNA reads TGTGCCAGCAGTTACCAACAAGAGACCCAGTACTTC.

This rearrangement joins TRBV12-5 to TRBJ1-1; the match to TRBD1 covers 8 bases. Losses at the gene ends were 6 bases for V and 1 base for J; bases not matched to a gene: 7. The CDR3 runs to 15 residues. In germline, CDR1 is LGHNT, CDR2 FRNRAP. Here the CDR3 reads CASGKQGVENTEAFF. The CDR3 DNA reads TGTGCTAGTGGAAAACAGGGGGTTGAGAACACTGAAGCTTTCTTT.

The CDR3: CASSAGDRDNSPLHF. The CDR3 DNA is TGCGCCAGCAGCGCGGGGGACAGAGATAATTCACCCCTCCACTTT. This chain connects TRBV5-1 to TRBJ1-6; 7 nucleotides line up with TRBD1. The CDR3 consists of 15 residues. The V gene's germline CDR1 is SGHRS and CDR2 YFSETQ. The ends lost 4 bases at V and 5 bases at J; junction bases unmatched: 6.

This clone was observed a handful of times. Other DNA sequences within the sample encode an identical CDR3. This chain uses TRBV30 with TRBJ1-3; D not certain. The CDR3 is 13 amino acids. The V gene's germline CDR1 is GTSNPN and CDR2 SVGIG (reference sequence). V was cut by 0 bases and J by 1 base, with 4 bases left in between. CDR3 in amino acids: CAWSVSSGNTIYF. CDR3 coding DNA: TGTGCCTGGAGTGTTTCATCTGGAAACACCATATATTTT.

The rearrangement joins TRBV4-1 to TRBJ1-3; D not certain. V was clipped by 1 base and J by 0 bases, with 4 bases between them. Germline CDR1 reads MGHRA; CDR2 reads YSYEKL. The CDR3 totals 14 residues. The chain's CDR3 is CASSQGHSGNTIYF. The CDR3 coding sequence is TGCGCCAGCAGCCAAGGGCACTCTGGAAACACCATATATTTT.

The gene calls are TRBV18 and TRBJ2-1; 10 bases line up with TRBD1. The germline V gene has CDR1 KGHSH and CDR2 LQKENI. This CDR3 contains 13 residues. Trimming cost V 2 bases and J 8 bases; bases outside gene matches: 0. The CDR3 DNA follows: TGTGCCAGCTCACCAGGACAGGGGGATGAGCAGTTCTTC. Translated, it gives CASSPGQGDEQFF. Using reference TRBV18 and TRBJ2-1 for the parts outside the CDR3, the full variable domain is NAGVMQNPRHLVRRRGQEARLRCSPMKGHSHVYWYRQLPEEGLKFMVYLQKENIIDESGMPKERFSAEFPKEGPSILRIQQVVRGDSAAYFCASSPGQGDEQFFGPGTRLTVL.

The V gene is TRBV5-6, the J gene TRBJ2-2, with TRBD2 matching 7 bases. V dropped 4 bases and J dropped 6; count of bases not matched to a gene: 9. CDR1 is SGHDT and CDR2 is YYEEEE in the germline V gene. The CDR3 runs 15 residues. Here the CDR3 reads CASSLRGGRSGELFF. The CDR3 DNA sequence: TGTGCCAGCAGCCTACGCGGGGGACGCTCCGGGGAGCTGTTTTTT.

The chain uses TRBV7-8 and TRBJ2-1; 9 positions agree with TRBD1. In germline, CDR1 is SGHVS, CDR2 FQNEAQ. J gave up 14 bases and V 5 bases, and 10 bases lay outside the gene matches. This CDR3 comprises 13 residues. This chain's CDR3 is CASSPNRGPPKFF. As DNA, the CDR3 is TGTGCCAGCAGCCCCAACAGGGGGCCCCCTAAGTTCTTC.

In the case of this clone: A single base separates this from a much larger clone, so it may be a read error. This chain joins TRBV25-1 and TRBJ1-1; no clear D. This CDR3 is built from 13 residues. The V and J ends lost 4 bases and 0 bases respectively, with 6 bases between them. The V gene's germline CDR1 is MGHDK and CDR2 SYGVNS. As DNA, the CDR3 is TGTGCCAGCAGTGCTCAGGTGAACACTGAAGCTTTCTTT. As protein: CASSAQVNTEAFF.

This clone was seen only a few times. This chain links TRBV4-3 with TRBJ2-3; 8 bases are shared with TRBD2. Looked up from germline, CDR1 is LGHNA and CDR2 is YSLEER. V lost 0 bases, J lost 0 bases, and 8 bases stayed unmatched. This CDR3 comprises 18 residues. This CDR3 is CASSQETARGGSTDTQYF. The CDR3 nucleotides read TGCGCCAGCAGCCAAGAGACTGCACGGGGGGGAAGCACAGATACGCAGTATTTT.

The rearrangement links TRBV5-4 to TRBJ1-1; D ambiguous. Germline V CDR1 and CDR2: SGHNT, YYREEE (reference sequence). The CDR3 is 15 amino acids. Trimming shortened V by 0 bases and J by 1 base, and 10 bases separated the two germline ends. CDR3 amino acids: CASSLGRQKNTEAFF. The CDR3 DNA reads TGTGCCAGCAGCTTGGGGCGACAAAAGAACACTGAAGCTTTCTTT.

V usage is TRBV30 and J usage is TRBJ2-3; the D is unclear. This CDR3 has 11 amino acids. Germline CDR1 is GTSNPN and CDR2 is SVGIG (reference sequence). With 0 bases removed from V and 11 bases from J, the gap between germline ends came to 9 bases. CDR3 sequence reads: CAWSVERLQYF. The CDR3 DNA reads as TGTGCCTGGAGTGTAGAGAGACTGCAGTATTTT.

This chain connects TRBV18 to TRBJ1-1; no clear D gene. Trimming left V 4 bases short and J 0 bases short, with 12 bases between. This CDR3 is 15 amino acids long. Germline V gene sequence: CDR1 KGHSH, CDR2 LQKENI. DNA for the CDR3: TGTGCCAGCTCACAAACGGAGGAAATGAACACTGAAGCTTTCTTT. As protein: CASSQTEEMNTEAFF. Looking up the rest from reference TRBV18 and TRBJ1-1 gives the full variable domain: NAGVMQNPRHLVRRRGQEARLRCSPMKGHSHVYWYRQLPEEGLKFMVYLQKENIIDESGMPKERFSAEFPKEGPSILRIQQVVRGDSAAYFCASSQTEEMNTEAFFGQGTRLTVV.

This chain links TRBV5-1 with TRBJ2-5, with a weak D call TRBD2 (7 bases). Per the germline V gene, CDR1 is SGHRS and CDR2 is YFSETQ. The length of the CDR3 is 15 residues. Trimming shortened V by 0 bases and J by 2 bases, and 11 bases separated the two germline ends. The CDR3 sequence: CASSLGAGTQETQYF. For the CDR3, the DNA is TGCGCCAGCAGCTTGGGAGCGGGGACACAAGAGACCCAGTACTTC.

The rearrangement joins TRBV7-2 to TRBJ1-3; perhaps TRBD1 as D (6 bases). Germline V gene sequence: CDR1 SGHTA, CDR2 FQGNSA. Trimming cost V 0 bases and J 0 bases, with 9 bases left between them. This CDR3 is built from 16 residues. The CDR3 reads CASSLAGAYSGNTIYF. Here the CDR3 DNA reads TGTGCCAGCAGCTTAGCGGGGGCGTACTCTGGAAACACCATATATTTT.

The chain employs TRBV11-3 and TRBJ2-7; D unresolved. Germline CDR1 and CDR2: SGHNT and YENEEA. With 5 bases removed from V and 0 bases from J, the gap between germline ends came to 8 bases. This CDR3 has 13 amino acids. CDR3 residues: CASSVMNSYEQYF. CDR3 nucleotide sequence: TGTGCCAGCAGCGTGATGAACTCCTACGAGCAGTACTTC.

The chain couples TRBV5-1 to TRBJ1-6, with 7 bases fitting TRBD1. This CDR3 has 15 amino acids. Germline V lookup: CDR1 SGHRS, CDR2 YFSETQ. The V segment lost 1 base and the J segment 8 bases; nucleotides outside the gene matches: 6. The CDR3 loop is CASSLRDREDSPLHF. As DNA, the CDR3 is TGCGCCAGCAGCTTGAGAGACAGGGAAGATTCACCCCTCCACTTT.

The V gene is TRBV27, the J gene TRBJ2-4, with a weak D call TRBD2 (7 bases). V lost 5 bases, J lost 5 bases, and 19 bases lay in between. Germline CDR1 and CDR2: MNHEY and SMNVEV (reference sequence). CDR3 length equals 16 residues. This CDR3 is CASSAGGRGAENIQYF. The CDR3 DNA follows: TGTGCCAGCAGTGCCGGGGGACGGGGGGCCGAAAACATTCAGTACTTC.

The sample holds a few counts of this clone. The CDR3 sequence: CSVEGSSRGGAFF. CDR3 nucleotide sequence: TGCAGCGTTGAGGGCAGCTCCCGGGGTGGAGCTTTCTTT. The J gene is TRBJ1-1, the V gene TRBV29-1; D remains ambiguous. Per germline, CDR1 SQVTM and CDR2 ANQGSEA. V was clipped by 3 bases and J by 10 bases, with 18 bases between them. The CDR3 runs 13 residues. Full variable domain (rest looked up from reference TRBV29-1 and TRBJ1-1): SAVISQKPSRDICQRGTSLTIQCQVDSQVTMMFWYRQQPGQSLTLIATANQGSEATYESGFVIDKFPISRPNLTFSTLTVSNMSPEDSSIYLCSVEGSSRGGAFFGQGTRLTVV.

This clone was seen a few times. The chain couples TRBV2 to TRBJ1-2; D unresolved. The germline V gene encodes CDR1 SNHLY and CDR2 FYNNEI. Trimming removed 3 bases from V and 5 bases from J, with 19 bases in between. The length of the CDR3 is 16 residues. DNA of the CDR3: TGTGCCAGCAGTGACGGGGAGGGAGGGCGGTATTATGGCTACACCTTC. This codes for CASSDGEGGRYYGYTF.

This chain links TRBV29-1 with TRBJ1-1; 8 bases are shared with TRBD1. The CDR3 has 13 residues. Germline lookup yields CDR1 SQVTM and CDR2 ANQGSEA. V was pared by 6 bases and J by 4 bases, with 7 bases of the junction left unmatched. The CDR3 DNA sequence: TGCAGCGTCGGACAGGGCCGGGGCACTGAAGCTTTCTTT. Encoded protein: CSVGQGRGTEAFF.

The chain links TRBV5-4 to TRBJ2-5, with D possibly being TRBD1 (5 bases). Germline CDR1 and CDR2: SGHNT and YYREEE (reference sequence). The V and J ends lost 6 bases and 1 base respectively, with 10 bases between them. The CDR3 extends over 13 amino acids. CDR3 sequence (DNA): TGTGCCAGCAACCGACAGCTCCAAGAGACCCAGTACTTC. This encodes CASNRQLQETQYF.

The J gene is TRBJ1-1, the V gene TRBV7-8, with 8 positions matching TRBD1. The length of the CDR3 is 15 residues. The V gene end was trimmed by 1 base and the J gene end by 5 bases; junction bases not matched to a gene: 6. CDR1 is SGHVS and CDR2 is FQNEAQ in the germline V gene. CDR3 coding DNA: TGTGCCAGCAGCTTAGGTAGCAGGGGGCTAACTGAAGCTTTCTTT. Protein: CASSLGSRGLTEAFF.